Listed below are T cell receptor beta chains from one sample, sequenced in a study of kidney transplant recipient with SARS-CoV-2 infection. MiXCR was run by TCRdb on the reads, yielding one entry per CDR3 protein. The sample contains roughly 250,000 distinct CDR3 sequences, roughly 26% of which appear only once. The specimen was a blood sample, collected at baseline and around day 120 from a kidney transplant recipient. These receptors originate from a male patient aged 25-45 years who had COVID-19 and was a kidney transplant recipient. Some T cells may have come from the graft donor. Each CDR3 is given with its conserved first and last residue. The D gene is left open where the match is weak. A row's size may be missing; if present it is once, few, many or a size class.

>TRBD1|TRBV7-9|many|TRBJ1-1
TGTGCCAGCAGGGGACAGGGTTCTATGAACACTGAAGCTTTCTTT
CASRGQGSMNTEAFF
>.|TRBV19|many|TRBJ1-5
TGTGCCAGTAGCCTCGGGGGGAGCTTTTTCAGCAATCAGCCCCAGCATTTT
CASSLGGSFFSNQPQHF
>.|TRBV19|many|TRBJ1-2
TGTGCCAGTAGTCCCAAGGGGCGCGGAGGGGCGCATGGCTACACCTTC
CASSPKGRGGAHGYTF
>.|TRBV6-9|.|TRBJ1-2
TGTGCCAGCAGTGAAGCTATGCCTTACGGAGAGACCTATGGCTACACCTTC
CASSEAMPYGETYGYTF
>.|TRBV3-2|many|TRBJ2-7
TGTGCCAGCAGCCAAGTTTACGAGCAGTACTTC
CASSQVYEQYF
>.|TRBV28|.|TRBJ2-5
TGTACCAGCAGTTTATCCACAGGACTACTACAAGAGACCCAGTACTTC
CTSSLSTGLLQETQYF
>.|TRBV27|.|TRBJ2-5
TGTGCCAGCAGTTTCCGGAGGGCCGGAGAGACCCAGTACTTC
CASSFRRAGETQYF
>.|TRBV10-3|many|TRBJ2-7
TGTGCCATCAAAGTTAGGGACAACTACGAGCAGTACTTC
CAIKVRDNYEQYF
>.|TRBV12-2|many|TRBJ2-7
TGTGCAAGTCGCTCAGCGCGTCAGTCCTACGAGCAGTACTTC
CASRSARQSYEQYF
>.|TRBV5-6|.|TRBJ1-6
TGTGCCAGCAGCCGGTATAATTCACCCCTCCACTTT
CASSRYNSPLHF
>.|TRBV21-1|many|TRBJ2-3
TGTGCCAGCAGAAAGACTTTAGCTACAGTCATGCAAGATACGCAGTATTTT
CASRKTLATVMQDTQYF
>.|TRBV10-1|few|TRBJ1-2
TGCGCCAGCAGTTGTAATCGAAGATCGCGAAAGACCTATGGCTACACCTTC
CASSCNRRSRKTYGYTF
>.|TRBV3-1|.|TRBJ2-5
TGTGCCGGCAGCCCACGCGCCCCCATTTCTTTCTCTGAGACCCAGTACTTC
CAGSPRAPISFSETQYF
>TRBD2|TRBV9|.|TRBJ2-2
TGTGCCAGCAGCGCTTCGACTAGCGGGGGAATCACCGGGGAGCTGTTTTTT
CASSASTSGGITGELFF
>.|TRBV3-2|many|TRBJ2-7
TGTGCCAGCGGCGGGGCGCACTACGAGCAGTACTTC
CASGGAHYEQYF
>.|TRBV5-4|many|TRBJ1-6
TGTGCCAGCAGCTTGGCAGGGATGACGAATTCACCCCTCCACTTT
CASSLAGMTNSPLHF
>.|TRBV7-9|few|TRBJ2-1
TGTGCCAGCAGCTTAGGGCTGACAAAAAAGTACAATGAGCAGTTCTTC
CASSLGLTKKYNEQFF
>.|TRBV12-3/TRBV12-4|many|TRBJ2-7
TGTGCCAGCATGAAAGGGGCCACCTACGAGCAGTACTTC
CASMKGATYEQYF
>.|TRBV5-3|.|TRBJ1-2
TGTGCCAGAACTCGTGCAGTGGTGAGAAAGACCTATGGCTACACCTTC
CARTRAVVRKTYGYTF
>TRBD1|TRBV6-2/TRBV6-3|many|TRBJ1-2
TGTGCCAGCAGTTACGACAGGGGGCGCGGCTACACCTTC
CASSYDRGRGYTF
>.|TRBV29-1|many|TRBJ1-2
TGCAGCGTTGAAGATCGGGGACGTCGCTATGGCTACACCTTC
CSVEDRGRRYGYTF
>TRBD2|TRBV10-2|many|TRBJ2-2
TGCGCCAGCAGAGATGAGATAGCGGGAACCGGGGAGCTGTTTTTT
CASRDEIAGTGELFF
>.|TRBV10-2|.|TRBJ1-2
TGCGCCAGCAGTTCATTTGTCACTTCTAGAAAGACCTATGGCCACACCTTC
CASSSFVTSRKTYGHTF
>.|TRBV12-5|many|TRBJ1-2
TGTGCTAGTGGTGCGCTGCTTTTGCAGGGAAAGACCTATGGCTACACCTTC
CASGALLLQGKTYGYTF
>.|TRBV21-1|few|TRBJ2-3
TGTGCCAGCAGCTCGTTGATAGCTACAGTCATGCAAGATACGCAGTATTTT
CASSSLIATVMQDTQYF
>.|TRBV20-1|many|TRBJ2-7
TGCAGTGCTAGTCCCCTGCGCAGGGGTCAACACGAGCAGTACTTC
CSASPLRRGQHEQYF
>.|TRBV29-1|.|TRBJ2-1
TGCAGCGTTGTTATCCATGAGCAGTTCTTC
CSVVIHEQFF
>.|TRBV5-4|.|TRBJ1-2
TGTGCCAGCCGCATACACGTACCAGGAAAGACCTATGGCTACACCTTC
CASRIHVPGKTYGYTF
>TRBD1|TRBV6-5|many|TRBJ1-2
TGTGCCAGCAGTTACTCGATCGGGACAGGACAAATCTATGGCTACACCTTC
CASSYSIGTGQIYGYTF
>.|TRBV29-1|many|TRBJ2-2
TGCAGCGTTGATTCAGGGACCACCGGGGAGCTGTTTTTT
CSVDSGTTGELFF
>TRBD2|TRBV29-1|many|TRBJ2-1
TGCAGCGTGGCTGGGACTAGCGGGAGGGATATATACAATGAGCAGTTCTTC
CSVAGTSGRDIYNEQFF
>.|TRBV16|many|TRBJ1-2
TGTGCCAGCAGCGGTAAAACGGTCGTTAGAAAGACCTATGGCTACACCTTC
CASSGKTVVRKTYGYTF
>.|TRBV27|.|TRBJ2-7
TGTGCCAGCAGTTACGGGGCCAACTCCTACGAGCAGTACTTC
CASSYGANSYEQYF
>.|TRBV28|many|TRBJ1-6
TGTGCCAGCAGCCCGCTGAGCTCACCCCTCCACTTT
CASSPLSSPLHF
>.|TRBV28|many|TRBJ2-2
TGTGCCAGCAGCTTCCCGAACACCGGGGAGCTGTTTTTT
CASSFPNTGELFF
>TRBD1|TRBV5-4|.|TRBJ2-6
TGTGCCAGCAGCCAGGGACAGGGACAAACTGGGGCCAACGTCCTGACTTTC
CASSQGQGQTGANVLTF
>.|TRBV9|few|TRBJ1-2
TGTGCCAGCGACCGGTGGTACTCAAGAAAGACCTATGGCTACACCTTC
CASDRWYSRKTYGYTF
>.|TRBV7-3|many|TRBJ1-1
TGTGCCAGCAGCTTATTTCCGGTTTTGAACACTGAAGCTTTCTTT
CASSLFPVLNTEAFF
>.|TRBV5-6|many|TRBJ1-2
TGTGCCAGCTGGCCCGTCAATAGTCGAAAGACCTATGGCTACACCTTC
CASWPVNSRKTYGYTF
>.|TRBV7-1|many|TRBJ1-2
TGTGCCAGCAGCTTCGGCGGTCACGAGGGAAAGACCTATGGCTACACCTTC
CASSFGGHEGKTYGYTF
>.|TRBV29-1|.|TRBJ2-1
TGCAGCAGGGGCTGGCGACTATACAATGAGCAGTTCTTC
CSRGWRLYNEQFF
>TRBD1|TRBV3-1|many|TRBJ1-2
TGTGCCAGCAGCCGAGGGACAGGGGGCGCAACTGACTATGGCTACACCTTC
CASSRGTGGATDYGYTF
>.|TRBV4-1|many|TRBJ2-7
TGCGCCAGCAGCCTCAGAGACACTACCTACGAGCAGTACTTC
CASSLRDTTYEQYF
>.|TRBV4-1|many|TRBJ1-5
TGTGCCAGCAGCCGTGGGACGGATCAGCCCCAGCATTTT
CASSRGTDQPQHF
>.|TRBV15|many|TRBJ1-6
TGTGCCACCAGCGATGGGGCGCAGGAGGGGTCCTATAATTCACCCCTCCACTTT
CATSDGAQEGSYNSPLHF
>.|TRBV28|many|TRBJ1-3
TGTGCCAGCAGTTTGAGGGCTGGAAACACCATATATTTT
CASSLRAGNTIYF
>.|TRBV6-6|many|TRBJ1-2
TGTGCCAGCAGTGAATATCTAGGTGGGAGAAAGACCTATGGCTACACCTTC
CASSEYLGGRKTYGYTF
>.|TRBV18|many|TRBJ2-7
TGTGCCAGCTCACCACTGGAAGGACTCTCCGAGCAGTACTTC
CASSPLEGLSEQYF
>.|TRBV12-5|.|TRBJ1-2
TGCGCTAGTGATTTGGGGCCTTTGCAGGGAAAGACCTATGGCTACACCTTC
CASDLGPLQGKTYGYTF